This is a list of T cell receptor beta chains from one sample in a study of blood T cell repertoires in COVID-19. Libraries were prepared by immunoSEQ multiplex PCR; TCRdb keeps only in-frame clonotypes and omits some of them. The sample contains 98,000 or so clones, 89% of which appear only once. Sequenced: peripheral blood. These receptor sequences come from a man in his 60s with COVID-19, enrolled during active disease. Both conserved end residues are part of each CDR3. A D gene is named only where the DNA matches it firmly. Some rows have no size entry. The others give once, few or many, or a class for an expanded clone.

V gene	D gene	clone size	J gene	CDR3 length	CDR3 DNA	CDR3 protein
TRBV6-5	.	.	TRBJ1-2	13	TGTGCCAGCAGTCTCAGGGACACCTTGGGCTACACCTTC	CASSLRDTLGYTF
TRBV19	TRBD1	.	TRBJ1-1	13	TGTGCCAGTAGTTTTACAGGGGACACTGAAGCTTTCTTT	CASSFTGDTEAFF
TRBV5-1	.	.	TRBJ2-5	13	TGCGCCAGCAGCGCCGACATCCAAGAGACCCAGTACTTC	CASSADIQETQYF
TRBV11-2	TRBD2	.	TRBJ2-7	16	TGTGCCAGCAGCTTAGAGACTAGCGGTAGCTCCTACGAGCAGTACTTC	CASSLETSGSSYEQYF
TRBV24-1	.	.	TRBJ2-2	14	TGTGCCACCAGTGGGCCAGACAAAGCCGGGGAGCTGTTTTTT	CATSGPDKAGELFF
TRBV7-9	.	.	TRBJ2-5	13	TGTGCCAGCAGCTACGGACAGAAAGAGACCCAGTACTTC	CASSYGQKETQYF
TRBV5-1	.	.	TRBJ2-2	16	TGCGCCAGCAGCCCCCTCGGCGGGGCGAACACCGGGGAGCTGTTTTTT	CASSPLGGANTGELFF
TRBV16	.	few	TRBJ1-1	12	TGTGCCAGCAGCCAGACAGAGTTTGAAGCTTTCTTT	CASSQTEFEAFF
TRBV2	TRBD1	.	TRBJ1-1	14	TGTGCCGGAGGGACAGGGGTGATGAACACTGAAGCTTTCTTT	CAGGTGVMNTEAFF
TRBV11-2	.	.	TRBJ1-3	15	TGTGCCAGCAGCCCCACAGGGATCCCTGGAAACACCATATATTTT	CASSPTGIPGNTIYF
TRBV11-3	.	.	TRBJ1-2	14	TGTGCCAGCAGCTTAGATAGCCTTAACTATGGCTACACCTTC	CASSLDSLNYGYTF
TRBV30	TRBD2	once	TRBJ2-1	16	TGTGCCTGGAGCCCCCCCGGGAGGCCACTCTACAATGAGCAGTTCTTC	CAWSPPGRPLYNEQFF
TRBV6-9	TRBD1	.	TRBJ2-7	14	TGTGCCAGCTCCTTTTGGGACAGGGGCGTTGAGCAGTACTTC	CASSFWDRGVEQYF
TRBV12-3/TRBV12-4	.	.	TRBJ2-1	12	TGTGCCAGCAGTTTTGCGGCGAATGAGCAGTTCTTC	CASSFAANEQFF
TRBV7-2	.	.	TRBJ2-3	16	TGTGCCAGCAGCTTAGTTGGACACCTACGCACAGATACGCAGTATTTT	CASSLVGHLRTDTQYF
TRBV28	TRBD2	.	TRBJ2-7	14	TGTGCCAGCAGTTTCACGACTAGCGGGAACGAGCAGTACTTC	CASSFTTSGNEQYF
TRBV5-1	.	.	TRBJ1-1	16	TGCGCCAGCAGCCCGGGAGGGTTTATTAAGAACACTGAAGCTTTCTTT	CASSPGGFIKNTEAFF
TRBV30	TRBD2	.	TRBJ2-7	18	TGTGCCTGGAGTGTACCCTCTTCCCGAACTAGCGGGGATTACGAGCAGTACTTC	CAWSVPSSRTSGDYEQYF
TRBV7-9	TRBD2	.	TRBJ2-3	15	TGTGCCAGCAGCCTGGGACTAGCGGGCACAGATACGCAGTATTTT	CASSLGLAGTDTQYF
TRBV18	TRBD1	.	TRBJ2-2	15	TGTGCCAGCTCAAGGACAGGGGGGAACACCGGGGAGCTGTTTTTT	CASSRTGGNTGELFF
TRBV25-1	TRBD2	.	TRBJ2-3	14	TGTGCCAGCAGTGAAGCGGGAGGGCAGGTTACGCAGTATTTT	CASSEAGGQVTQYF
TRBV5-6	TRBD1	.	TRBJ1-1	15	TGTGCCAGCAGCTTAGGGGACAGGGAGAACACTGAAGCTTTCTTT	CASSLGDRENTEAFF
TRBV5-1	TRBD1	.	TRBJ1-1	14	TGCGCCAGCAGCGGGAAGGGGGCCGACACTGAAGCTTTCTTT	CASSGKGADTEAFF
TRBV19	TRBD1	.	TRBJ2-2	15	TGTGCCAGTAGGGAAGGGGGCCCGTGGACCGGGGAGCTGTTTTTT	CASREGGPWTGELFF
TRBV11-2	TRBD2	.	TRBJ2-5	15	TGTGCCAGCAGCCTGGGACTAGCGGGAGAAGAGACCCAGTACTTC	CASSLGLAGEETQYF
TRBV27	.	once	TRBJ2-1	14	TGTGCCAGCAGTTTGGGCAAAGCCTACAATGAGCAGTTCTTC	CASSLGKAYNEQFF
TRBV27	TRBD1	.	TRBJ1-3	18	TGTGCCAGCAGTAGGCGGGTGGGACAGGGGTCCTCTGGAAACACCATATATTTT	CASSRRVGQGSSGNTIYF
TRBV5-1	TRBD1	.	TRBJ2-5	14	TGCGCCAGCAGCCACCAGGGGGCCCAAGAGACCCAGTACTTC	CASSHQGAQETQYF
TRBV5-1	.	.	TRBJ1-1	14	TGCGCCAGCAGCGCCGGAGGGAGGAACACTGAAGCTTTCTTT	CASSAGGRNTEAFF
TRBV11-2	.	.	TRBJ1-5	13	TGTGCCAGCAGCTTAGCAGGGGACCAGCCCCAGCATTTT	CASSLAGDQPQHF
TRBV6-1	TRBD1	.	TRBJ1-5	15	TGTGCCAGCAGTGAGGATTGGGCAGGGGGCCAGCCCCAGCATTTT	CASSEDWAGGQPQHF
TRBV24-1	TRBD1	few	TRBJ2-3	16	TGTGCCACCAGTGACCCGGGACAGGGGCTCACAGATACGCAGTATTTT	CATSDPGQGLTDTQYF
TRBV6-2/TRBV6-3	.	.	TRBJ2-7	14	TGTGCCAGCAGTCACCTTAGTAGCTCCTACGAGCAGTACTTC	CASSHLSSSYEQYF
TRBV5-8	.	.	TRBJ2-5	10	TGTGCCAGCAGCCTCCGGACCCAGTACTTC	CASSLRTQYF
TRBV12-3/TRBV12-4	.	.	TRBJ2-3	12	TGTGCCAGCAGACGGACAGCAGATACGCAGTATTTT	CASRRTADTQYF
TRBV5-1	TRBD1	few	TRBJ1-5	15	TGCGCCAGCAGCTCTGGGACAGGGATCAATCAGCCCCAGCATTTT	CASSSGTGINQPQHF
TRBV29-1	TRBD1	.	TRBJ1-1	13	TGCAGCGTTTTTGGGACAGCGAACACTGAAGCTTTCTTT	CSVFGTANTEAFF
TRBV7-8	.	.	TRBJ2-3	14	TGTGCCAGCAGCTCTACACAGCCGTCATACGCACAGTATTTT	CASSSTQPSYAQYF
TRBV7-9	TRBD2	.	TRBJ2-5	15	TGTGCCAGCAGCCCCGGACTAGCGGAACAAGAGACCCAGTACTTC	CASSPGLAEQETQYF
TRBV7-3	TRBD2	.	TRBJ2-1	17	TGTGCCAGCAGCTTAACCGGGACTAGCGGGAGGGATAATGAGCAGTTCTTC	CASSLTGTSGRDNEQFF
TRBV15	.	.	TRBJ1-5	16	TGTGCCACCAGCAGAGATCTGGGGGGACGCAATCAGCCCCAGCATTTT	CATSRDLGGRNQPQHF
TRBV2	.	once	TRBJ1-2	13	TGTGCCAGCAGTGATCGCAGGGACTCTGGCTACACCTTC	CASSDRRDSGYTF
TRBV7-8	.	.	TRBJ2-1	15	TGTGCCAGCAGCTTAGTGGCGGGCTCCTACAATGAGCAGTTCTTC	CASSLVAGSYNEQFF
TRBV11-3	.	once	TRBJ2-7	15	TGTGCCAGCAGCTTAGGGCCACAGGGAATAGAAGAGCAGTACTTC	CASSLGPQGIEEQYF
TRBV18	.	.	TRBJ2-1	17	TGTGCCAGCTCACCACCTAGGGGGGGCCGCGGGTCCAGTGAGCAGTTCTTC	CASSPPRGGRGSSEQFF
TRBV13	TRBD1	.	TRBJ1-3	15	TGTGCCAGCAGCACCGACAGGGGTGAAGGAAACACCATATATTTT	CASSTDRGEGNTIYF
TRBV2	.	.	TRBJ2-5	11	TGTGCCAGCAGTGAACGGGAGACCCAGTACTTC	CASSERETQYF
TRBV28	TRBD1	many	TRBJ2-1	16	TGTGCCAGCAGTCCCATGGACAGGGGGCAGGGCGATGAGCAGTTCTTC	CASSPMDRGQGDEQFF
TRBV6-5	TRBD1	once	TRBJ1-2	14	TGTGCCAGCAGCCCAGGGGGTAGTGGCTATGGCTACACCTTC	CASSPGGSGYGYTF
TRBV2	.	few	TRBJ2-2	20	TGTGCCAGCAGTGAAGCGCCACCCCTATCGAGGGCTAGTCCTACACGGGAGCTGTTTTTT	CASSEAPPLSRASPTRELFF
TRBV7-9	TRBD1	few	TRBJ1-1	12	TGTGCCAGCAGCCCAGGGGGCGCTGAAGCTTTCTTT	CASSPGGAEAFF
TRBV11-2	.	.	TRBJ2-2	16	TGTGCCAGCAGCTTACGGGGGACGGTTAACACCGGGGAGCTGTTTTTT	CASSLRGTVNTGELFF
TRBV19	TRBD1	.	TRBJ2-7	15	TGTGCCAGTAGTATCCCGGGACAGGGGGCTGACGAGCAGTACTTC	CASSIPGQGADEQYF
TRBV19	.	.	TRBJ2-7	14	TGTGCCAGTAGTATATCGGGGAGCTCCTACGAGCAGTACTTC	CASSISGSSYEQYF